Sequencing of this T cell receptor beta chain was carried out in a study of T cell repertoires in cytomegalovirus infection. In the study overall: Public TCR beta signatures marked donors with CMV infection and the matching HLA. Study-wide results and limits: Clonotype analysis showed dominance of the ex vivo response by HLA-C-restricted CMV-specific TCR beta clonotypes. Cumulated frequencies of public TCR beta families served to identify carriers of CMV plus the relevant HLA.

This clonotype has only a few counts. Its matching antigen is unknown. The V gene's germline CDR1 is DFQATT and CDR2 SNEGSKA (reference sequence). CDR3 size: 18 residues. V gave up 2 bases and J gave up 6 bases; unmatched junction bases: 13. Using its own MiXCR run on the reads, TCRdb lists one record per CDR3 protein. Here the sample spans 150,000 to 200,000 distinct CDR3 sequences, roughly 30% being singletons. The chain recombines TRBV20-1 with TRBJ2-1, with 13 bases lining up with TRBD2. The sequenced material came from PBMCs. The TCR was taken from a human donor in good health (CMV status not recorded). Some clones in this sample may be carry-over from other donors' samples. The CDR3 loop is CSARNFGTSGVKTNEQFF. The DNA of the CDR3 is TGCAGTGCTAGAAATTTCGGGACTAGCGGGGTGAAGACCAATGAGCAGTTCTTC.